Presented here are 19 T cell receptor beta chains from one specimen sequenced in a study of CD8 T cells in Susac syndrome. The RNA input was roughly 0.45 to 1 ug, and it was reverse transcribed with random hexamers. TCRdb re-called the immunoSEQ multiplex PCR reads with MiXCR, one entry per CDR3 protein. Altogether about 150,000 distinct CDR3 sequences are present, 90% to 96% being singletons, with the ten largest covering more than 0.075%. The sequenced sample was CD4+ T cells from PBMCs. These receptors were obtained from a human donor with Susac syndrome.

The CDR3 sequence: CATEPPGQSTDTQYF. The CDR3 nucleotides are TGTGCCACCGAACCTCCGGGACAGAGCACAGATACGCAGTATTTT. This chain joins TRBV6-6 and TRBJ2-3; the match to TRBD1 covers 7 bases. Germline CDR1 is MNHNY and CDR2 is SVGAGI (reference sequence). The V and J ends lost 10 bases and 0 bases, in that order; junction bases with no gene match: 10. CDR3 length equals 15 residues.

V is TRBV14 and J is TRBJ2-7; D remains ambiguous. CDR3 length equals 13 residues. The germline V gene encodes CDR1 SGHDN and CDR2 FVKESK. Trimming removed 6 bases at V and 3 bases at J, with 12 bases between. The CDR3 DNA follows: TGTGCCAGCAGTCGACGGATAGGCTACGAGCAGTACTTC. It yields the protein CASSRRIGYEQYF.

The V call is TRBV29-1, the J call TRBJ2-1; D ambiguous. V shed 3 bases and J shed 6 bases, with 9 bases lying between them. The V gene's germline CDR1 is SQVTM and CDR2 ANQGSEA. The CDR3 is 12 residues long. The CDR3 bases are TGCAGCGTTGAGGAAGGAGTCAATGAGCAGTTCTTC. Residues: CSVEEGVNEQFF.

In its sample, this clonotype was seen a few times. J is TRBJ1-2 and V is TRBV29-1; D gene ambiguous. In germline, CDR1 is SQVTM, CDR2 ANQGSEA. There are 12 residues in the CDR3. V lost 3 bases and J lost 6, with 11 bases in between. DNA of the CDR3: TGCAGCGTTGACGGGCGGGTGGATGGCTACACCTTC. Protein sequence: CSVDGRVDGYTF.

The chain combines TRBV7-6 with TRBJ1-3; D is unclear. Per the germline V gene, CDR1 is SGHVS and CDR2 is FNYEAQ. The CDR3 length is 13 residues. V was pared by 2 bases and J by 5 bases, with 7 bases between. The CDR3 protein is CASSLRFRNTIYF. CDR3 sequence (DNA): TGTGCCAGCAGCTTAAGGTTCCGAAACACCATATATTTT.

The gene calls are TRBV7-9 and TRBJ2-1; the D call may be TRBD1 or TRBD2 (5 bases each). The CDR3 length is 14 residues. CDR1 and CDR2 from the germline V gene are SEHNR and FQNEAQ (reference sequence). V lost 7 bases and J 5 bases, leaving 15 bases between the germline ends. CDR3 amino acids: CASNEAGRNNEQFF. The CDR3 DNA reads TGTGCCAGCAACGAGGCAGGGAGAAACAATGAGCAGTTCTTC.

The chain links TRBV29-1 to TRBJ2-4, with D tentatively TRBD2 (5 bases). Trimming left V 1 base short and J 6 bases short, with 7 bases between. CDR1 SQVTM and CDR2 ANQGSEA come from the germline V gene. The CDR3 spans 12 residues. CDR3 loop: CSVEASRNIQYF. CDR3 DNA: TGCAGCGTTGAAGCTAGCCGAAACATTCAGTACTTC.

This rearrangement joins TRBV28 to TRBJ1-2; D gene uncertain. The CDR3 runs to 13 residues. Trimming cost V 3 bases and J 4 bases, with 9 bases left between them. Germline V CDR1 and CDR2: MDHEN, SYDVKM. CDR3 nucleotides: TGTGCCAGCAGTTTTGGGGTTAGCTATGGCTACACCTTC. Amino acid sequence: CASSFGVSYGYTF.

The chain joins TRBV29-1 to TRBJ1-2; D gene unclear. This CDR3 spans 9 amino acids. CDR1 SQVTM and CDR2 ANQGSEA come from the germline V gene. The ends were cut back, 3 bases at V and 6 bases at J, with 2 bases in the middle. CDR3 coding DNA: TGCAGCGTTGAGAATGGCTACACCTTC. It translates to CSVENGYTF.

The chain is built from TRBV27 and TRBJ1-1; no clear D gene. The CDR3 contains 14 residues. Germline V CDR1 and CDR2: MNHEY, SMNVEV (reference sequence). V was cut by 5 bases and J by 2 bases, with 12 bases left in between. The CDR3 is CASSTAGSNTEAFF. The DNA of the CDR3 is TGTGCCAGCAGTACCGCGGGTAGTAACACTGAAGCTTTCTTT.

J is TRBJ1-4 and V is TRBV12-3 or TRBV12-4; D is undetermined. Trimming pared 5 bases from V and 4 bases from J, leaving 8 bases between. This CDR3 spans 13 amino acids. CDR3 coding DNA: TGTGCCAGCAGTCGGGGAAATAATGAAAAACTGTTTTTT. Amino acids: CASSRGNNEKLFF.

As to this clonotype: One end of the junction varies from germline; a read error may be responsible. The V and J genes are TRBV9 and TRBJ2-6; D gene ambiguous. This CDR3 is 15 amino acids long. Germline values: CDR1 SGDLS, CDR2 YYNGEE. As DNA, the CDR3 is TGTGCCAGCAGCGCCACAGTCTCTCGGGCCAACGTCCTGACTTTC. This sequence encodes CASSATVSRANVLTF.

The chain recombines TRBV28 with TRBJ1-5; TRBD1 might be the D (6 bases). Trimming shortened V by 5 bases and J by 3 bases, and 14 bases separated the two germline ends. The germline V gene encodes CDR1 MDHEN and CDR2 SYDVKM. The CDR3 has 15 amino acids. This CDR3 is CASSIPQGTNQPQHF. The CDR3, as DNA: TGTGCCAGCAGTATCCCACAGGGTACCAATCAGCCCCAGCATTTT.

The chain recombines TRBV3-1 with TRBJ2-2; D is perhaps TRBD2 (5 bases). Per the germline V gene, CDR1 is LGHDT and CDR2 is YNNKEL (reference sequence). Deletions cut 2 bases from V and 2 bases from J, with 12 bases between. This CDR3 has 16 residues. CDR3: CASSQPSGLNTGELFF. The CDR3 coding sequence is TGTGCCAGCAGCCAACCAAGTGGACTTAACACCGGGGAGCTGTTTTTT.

The chain couples TRBV12-3 or TRBV12-4 to TRBJ1-2; D remains unclear. This CDR3 spans 15 amino acids. V was cut by 4 bases and J by 5 bases, with 17 bases left in between. This CDR3 reads CASSSVPGRAYGYTF. The CDR3 region has the DNA TGTGCCAGCAGTTCTGTACCGGGGAGGGCTTATGGCTACACCTTC.

The chain carries TRBV24-1 and TRBJ2-1; the match to TRBD1 covers 7 bases. The germline V gene encodes CDR1 KGHDR and CDR2 SFDVKD. The CDR3 sequence is 17 residues long. V shed 3 bases and J 3 bases; nucleotides not matched to a gene: 10. The CDR3 DNA follows: TGTGCCACCAGTGATCCGACTCGACAGGGTAACTACAATGAGCAGTTCTTC. This sequence encodes CATSDPTRQGNYNEQFF.

The chain has TRBV11-2 and TRBJ2-5, with D possibly TRBD2 on 5 matching bases. Germline CDR1 SGHAT, CDR2 FQNNGV. The V gene lost 5 bases and the J gene lost 0 bases, with 13 bases spanning the gap. The CDR3 is made up of 15 amino acids. The chain's CDR3 is CASSPGGADQETQYF. In nucleotides, the CDR3 is TGTGCCAGCAGCCCCGGAGGCGCAGACCAAGAGACCCAGTACTTC. The entire variable domain, with the rest obtained from reference TRBV11-2 and TRBJ2-5, is as follows: EAGVAQSPRYKIIEKRQSVAFWCNPISGHATLYWYQQILGQGPKLLIQFQNNGVVDDSQLPKDRFSAERLKGVDSTLKIQPAKLEDSAVYLCASSPGGADQETQYFGPGTRLLVL.

This clonotype has a single count. The chain carries TRBV7-7 and TRBJ2-5; D call uncertain. Trimming took 5 bases from V and 5 from J, leaving 9 bases between them. The CDR3 is 12 amino acids. The germline CDR1 and CDR2 sequences are SSHAT and FNYEAQ (reference sequence). The CDR3 is CASSPFGETQYF. CDR3 DNA sequence: TGTGCCAGCAGCCCATTCGGGGAGACCCAGTACTTC.

This rearrangement joins TRBV20-1 to TRBJ2-7; 10 nucleotides agree with TRBD2. This CDR3 has 14 residues. Germline loops: CDR1 DFQATT, CDR2 SNEGSKA (reference sequence). CDR3 sequence (DNA): TGCAGCGCCCATGGGGCTAGCGGGAGCTACGAGCAGTACTTC. It yields the protein CSAHGASGSYEQYF.